The 8 T cell receptor beta chains below were found in one sample sequenced in a study of post-analysis software for immune sequencing data. Carried by the TCR beta cDNA libraries were unique molecular identifiers. One entry per CDR3 protein results from TCRdb running MiXCR on the PCR reads. The table lists under 200,000 distinct CDR3 sequences, 30% to 45% of them singletons. Sequencing was performed on blood, taken after autologous hematopoietic stem cell transplantation. The receptors originated from a girl under 18 with multiple sclerosis.

V gene TRBV15 combines with J gene TRBJ2-1, with D uncertain. The ends were cut back, 1 base at V and 0 bases at J, with 7 bases in the middle. Per germline, CDR1 LNHNV and CDR2 YYDKDF (reference sequence). The CDR3 loop spans 15 amino acids. The CDR3 spells CATSRAASSYNEQFF. The CDR3 DNA sequence: TGTGCCACCAGCAGAGCGGCGAGCTCCTACAATGAGCAGTTCTTC.

This clonotype was seen many times. V is TRBV7-2 and J is TRBJ2-1, with D uncertain. CDR1 is SGHTA and CDR2 is FQGNSA in the germline V gene. The CDR3 sequence is 15 residues long. Trimming cost V 1 base and J 6 bases, with 13 bases left between them. The CDR3 region is CASSLEATTLNEQFF. CDR3 in DNA: TGTGCCAGCAGCTTAGAGGCTACGACACTCAATGAGCAGTTCTTC.

The chain employs TRBV20-1 and TRBJ2-3, with D uncertain. From germline, CDR1 is DFQATT and CDR2 SNEGSKA (reference sequence). The CDR3 consists of 14 residues. V was clipped by 1 base and J by 2 bases, with 10 bases between them. CDR3 amino acids: CSARGGSFTDTQYF. CDR3 DNA: TGCAGTGCTAGAGGGGGTTCTTTCACAGATACGCAGTATTTT.

This clonotype was observed once. This rearrangement joins TRBV9 to TRBJ1-1; weak D call: TRBD1 (5 bases). This CDR3 comprises 15 residues. Trimming took off 0 bases at V and 1 base at J, with 10 bases between the two ends. Germline V gene data show CDR1 as SGDLS and CDR2 as YYNGEE. This CDR3 is CASSVEGLPNTEAFF. CDR3 bases: TGTGCCAGCAGCGTAGAGGGACTACCGAACACTGAAGCTTTCTTT. The full variable domain, its missing parts supplied by reference TRBV9 and TRBJ1-1, is DSGVTQTPKHLITATGQRVTLRCSPRSGDLSVYWYQQSLDQGLQFLIQYYNGEERAKGNILERFSAQQFPDLHSELNLSSLELGDSALYFCASSVEGLPNTEAFFGQGTRLTVV.

This clonotype has only one observation. Sequence at one end of the junction differs from germline and may be a read error. V and J are TRBV7-2 and TRBJ2-2, with D perhaps being TRBD1 or TRBD2 (5 bases each). The germline gives CDR1 SGHTA, CDR2 FQGNSA. This CDR3 contains 14 residues. The CDR3 spells CASSLGGNPGELFF. The CDR3 region has the DNA TGTGCCAGCAGCTTAGGGGGGAACCCCGGGGAGCTGTTTTTT. Complete variable domain (other parts from reference TRBV7-2 and TRBJ2-2): GAGVSQSPSNKVTEKGKDVELRCDPISGHTALYWYRQSLGQGLEFLIYFQGNSAPDKSGLPSDRFSAERTGGSVSTLTIQRTQQEDSAVYLCASSLGGNPGELFFGEGSRLTVL.

This rearrangement joins TRBV25-1 to TRBJ2-7; 7 positions agree with TRBD1. This CDR3 comprises 14 residues. V lost 6 bases, J lost 2 bases, and 7 bases stayed unmatched. Looked up from germline, CDR1 is MGHDK and CDR2 is SYGVNS. The CDR3 here is CASSPGQNTYEQYF. The CDR3 DNA sequence: TGTGCCAGCAGCCCGGGACAGAACACCTACGAGCAGTACTTC.

The chain links TRBV25-1 to TRBJ2-7; 7 nucleotides line up with TRBD1. J lost 0 bases, V lost 2 bases, and 7 bases had no gene match. Germline CDR1 is MGHDK and CDR2 is SYGVNS. The CDR3 has 16 residues. The CDR3 loop reads CASSEEGAHYSYEQYF. The CDR3 nucleotides are TGTGCCAGCAGTGAAGAGGGGGCCCACTACTCCTACGAGCAGTACTTC.

This clonotype was seen only a few times. The chain's CDR3 is CASSFPQQGRTGNEQFF. CDR3 nucleotides: TGTGCCAGCAGCTTCCCTCAACAGGGGCGTACGGGCAATGAGCAGTTCTTC. The chain links TRBV7-2 to TRBJ2-1, with 7 bases aligning to TRBD1. The CDR3 totals 17 residues. The J segment lost 6 bases and the V segment lost 3 bases, leaving 14 bases of the junction unmatched. Germline CDR1 SGHTA, CDR2 FQGNSA.